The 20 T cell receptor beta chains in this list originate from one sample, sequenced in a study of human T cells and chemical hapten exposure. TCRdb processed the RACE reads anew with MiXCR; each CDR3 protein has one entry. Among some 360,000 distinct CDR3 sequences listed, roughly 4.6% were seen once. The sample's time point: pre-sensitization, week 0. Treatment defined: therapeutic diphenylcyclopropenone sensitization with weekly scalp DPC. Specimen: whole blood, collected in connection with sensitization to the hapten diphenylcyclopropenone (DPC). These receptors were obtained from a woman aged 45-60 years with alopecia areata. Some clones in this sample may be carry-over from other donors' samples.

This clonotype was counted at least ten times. CDR3 loop: CSVAGGDGYTF. The CDR3 DNA follows: TGCAGCGTTGCCGGGGGGGATGGCTACACCTTC. The V call is TRBV29-1, the J call TRBJ1-2, with D perhaps TRBD1 (5 bases). From germline, CDR1 is SQVTM and CDR2 ANQGSEA. The V gene lost 4 bases and the J gene lost 6 bases, with 9 bases spanning the gap. The CDR3 length is 11 residues.

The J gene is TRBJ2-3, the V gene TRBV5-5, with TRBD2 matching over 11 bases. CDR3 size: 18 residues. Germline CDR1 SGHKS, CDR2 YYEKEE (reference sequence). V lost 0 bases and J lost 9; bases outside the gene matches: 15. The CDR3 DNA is TGTGCCAGCAGCTTGGGAACGGGAACTAGCGGGAGTCCAAGGACGCAGTATTTT. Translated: CASSLGTGTSGSPRTQYF. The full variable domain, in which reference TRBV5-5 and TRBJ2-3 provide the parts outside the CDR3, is DAGVTQSPTHLIKTRGQQVTLRCSPISGHKSVSWYQQVLGQGPQFIFQYYEKEERGRGNFPDRFSARQFPNYSSELNVNALLLGDSALYLCASSLGTGTSGSPRTQYFGPGTRLTVL.

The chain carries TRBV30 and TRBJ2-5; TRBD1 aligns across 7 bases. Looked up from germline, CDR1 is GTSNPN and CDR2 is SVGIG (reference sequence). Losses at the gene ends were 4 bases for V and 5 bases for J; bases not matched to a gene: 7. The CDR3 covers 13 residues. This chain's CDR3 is CAWNPHRGETQYF. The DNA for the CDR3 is TGTGCCTGGAACCCCCACAGGGGCGAGACCCAGTACTTC.

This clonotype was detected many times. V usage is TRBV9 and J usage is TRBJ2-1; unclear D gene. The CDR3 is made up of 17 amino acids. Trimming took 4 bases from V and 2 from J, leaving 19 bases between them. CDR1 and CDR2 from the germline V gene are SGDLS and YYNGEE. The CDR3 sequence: CASSPRVIGSPYNEQFF. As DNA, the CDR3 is TGTGCCAGCAGCCCTCGAGTGATAGGGTCCCCCTACAATGAGCAGTTCTTC.

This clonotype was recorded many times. DNA for the CDR3: TGTGCCAGCAGCTTAATAGGGGTAGAGACCCAGTACTTC. The encoded protein is CASSLIGVETQYF. This chain links TRBV7-7 with TRBJ2-5; the D gene is possibly TRBD1 (5 bases). V lost 2 bases and J lost 4, with 8 bases in between. Germline V gene data show CDR1 as SSHAT and CDR2 as FNYEAQ (reference sequence). The CDR3 has 13 residues.

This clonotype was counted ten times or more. The CDR3 here is CASSSLGTGGERSNQPQHF. The CDR3 DNA follows: TGTGCCAGCAGTTCCCTTGGGACAGGGGGCGAGAGGAGCAATCAGCCCCAGCATTTT. The chain recombines TRBV6-5 with TRBJ1-5, with TRBD1 matching 12 bases. This CDR3 has 19 amino acids. Germline V gives CDR1 MNHEY, CDR2 SVGAGI. V gave up 4 bases and J gave up 1 base; unmatched junction bases: 11.

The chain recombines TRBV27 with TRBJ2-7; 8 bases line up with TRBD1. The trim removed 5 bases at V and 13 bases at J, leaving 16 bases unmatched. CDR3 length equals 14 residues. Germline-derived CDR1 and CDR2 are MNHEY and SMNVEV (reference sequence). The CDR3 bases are TGTGCCAGCAGTCCCCTTGGGACAGGAGTTATGAAATACTTC. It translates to CASSPLGTGVMKYF.

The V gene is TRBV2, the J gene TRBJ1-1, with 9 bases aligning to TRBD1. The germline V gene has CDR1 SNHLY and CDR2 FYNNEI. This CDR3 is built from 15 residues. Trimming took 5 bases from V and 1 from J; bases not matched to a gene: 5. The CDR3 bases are TGTGCCAGCAGTCGGGACAGGGTCTCGAACACTGAAGCTTTCTTT. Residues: CASSRDRVSNTEAFF.

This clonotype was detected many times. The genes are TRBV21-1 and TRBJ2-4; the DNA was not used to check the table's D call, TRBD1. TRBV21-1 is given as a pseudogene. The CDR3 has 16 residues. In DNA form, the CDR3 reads TGTGCCAGCAGCAAAAGGGACAGGGCAACCAAAAACATTCAGTACTTC. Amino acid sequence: CASSKRDRATKNIQYF.

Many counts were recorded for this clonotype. The CDR3 region is CASSLVVTSGPNEQFF. The CDR3 DNA sequence: TGCGCCAGCAGCTTGGTAGTGACTAGCGGGCCGAATGAGCAGTTCTTC. The V and J genes are TRBV5-1 and TRBJ2-1; 10 nucleotides agree with TRBD2. CDR1 is SGHRS, CDR2 YFSETQ, per germline. V shed 0 bases, J shed 7 bases, and the junction held 7 bases outside the gene matches. There are 16 residues in the CDR3.

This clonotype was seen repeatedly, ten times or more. The DNA of the CDR3 is TGTGCCAGCAGAGAACCCGGGCAGGTGCAGCCCCAGCATTTT. Amino acid sequence: CASREPGQVQPQHF. The gene calls are TRBV2 and TRBJ1-5; no clear D gene. V dropped 6 bases and J dropped 7 bases, with 16 bases sitting between them. The germline V gene has CDR1 SNHLY and CDR2 FYNNEI. CDR3 length: 14 residues.

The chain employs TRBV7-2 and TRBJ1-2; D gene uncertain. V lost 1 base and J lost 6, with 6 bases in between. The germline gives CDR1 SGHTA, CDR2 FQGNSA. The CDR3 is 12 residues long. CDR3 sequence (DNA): TGTGCCAGCAGCTTAGAGCGGAATGGCTACACCTTC. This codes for CASSLERNGYTF.

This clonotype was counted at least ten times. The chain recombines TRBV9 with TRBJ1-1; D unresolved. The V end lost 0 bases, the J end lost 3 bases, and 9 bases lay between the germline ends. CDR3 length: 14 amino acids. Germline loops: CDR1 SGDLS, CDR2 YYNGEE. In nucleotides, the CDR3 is TGTGCCAGCAGCGTAGATGCCGGATACACTGAAGCTTTCTTT. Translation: CASSVDAGYTEAFF.

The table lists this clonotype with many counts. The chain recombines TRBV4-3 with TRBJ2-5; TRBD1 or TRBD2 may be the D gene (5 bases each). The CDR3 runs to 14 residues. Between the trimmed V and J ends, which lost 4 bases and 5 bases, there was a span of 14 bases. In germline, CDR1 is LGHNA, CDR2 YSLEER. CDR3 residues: CASSLDSAGETQYF. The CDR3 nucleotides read TGCGCCAGCAGCCTAGACAGCGCGGGCGAGACCCAGTACTTC.

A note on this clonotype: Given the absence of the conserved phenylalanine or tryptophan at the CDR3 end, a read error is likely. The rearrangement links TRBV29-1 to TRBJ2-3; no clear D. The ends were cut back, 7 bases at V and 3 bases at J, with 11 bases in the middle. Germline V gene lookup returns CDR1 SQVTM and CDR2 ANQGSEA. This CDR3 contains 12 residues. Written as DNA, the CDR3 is TGCAGCGCGGAAAGTGGGACAGATACGCAGTATTTA. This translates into CSAESGTDTQYL.

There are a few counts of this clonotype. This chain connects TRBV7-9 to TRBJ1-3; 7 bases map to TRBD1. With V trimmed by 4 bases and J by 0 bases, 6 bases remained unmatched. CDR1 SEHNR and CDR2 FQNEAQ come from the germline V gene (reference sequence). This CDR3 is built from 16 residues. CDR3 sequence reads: CASSYRDSRSGNTIYF. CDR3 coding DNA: TGTGCCAGCAGCTACCGGGACAGCCGCTCTGGAAACACCATATATTTT.

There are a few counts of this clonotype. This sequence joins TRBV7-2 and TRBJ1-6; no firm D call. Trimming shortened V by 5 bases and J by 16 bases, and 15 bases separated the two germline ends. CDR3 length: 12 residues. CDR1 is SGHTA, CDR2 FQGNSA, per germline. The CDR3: CASSGTEVPLHF. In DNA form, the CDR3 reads TGTGCCAGCAGCGGTACGGAGGTCCCGCTCCACTTT. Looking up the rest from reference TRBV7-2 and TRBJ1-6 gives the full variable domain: GAGVSQSPSNKVTEKGKDVELRCDPISGHTALYWYRQSLGQGLEFLIYFQGNSAPDKSGLPSDRFSAERTGGSVSTLTIQRTQQEDSAVYLCASSGTEVPLHFGNGTRLTVT.

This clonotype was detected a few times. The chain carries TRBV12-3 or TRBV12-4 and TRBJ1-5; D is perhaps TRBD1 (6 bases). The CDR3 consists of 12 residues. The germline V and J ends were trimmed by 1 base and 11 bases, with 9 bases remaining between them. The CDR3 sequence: CASSLVGGAQHF. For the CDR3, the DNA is TGTGCCAGCAGTTTAGTAGGGGGAGCCCAGCATTTT.

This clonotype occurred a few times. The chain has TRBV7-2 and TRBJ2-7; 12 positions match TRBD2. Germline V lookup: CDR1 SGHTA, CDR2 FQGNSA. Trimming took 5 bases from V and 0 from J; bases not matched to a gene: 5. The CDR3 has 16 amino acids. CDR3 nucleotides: TGTGCCAGCAGCCCCAGGACTAGCGGGGTCTCCTACGAGCAGTACTTC. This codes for CASSPRTSGVSYEQYF.

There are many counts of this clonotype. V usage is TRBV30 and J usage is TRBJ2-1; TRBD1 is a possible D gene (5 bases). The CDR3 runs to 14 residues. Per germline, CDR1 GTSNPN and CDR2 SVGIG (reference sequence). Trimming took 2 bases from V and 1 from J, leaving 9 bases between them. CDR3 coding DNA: TGTGCCTGGAGTCAAAAGGGGTCCTACAATGAGCAGTTCTTC. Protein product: CAWSQKGSYNEQFF.